This T cell receptor (beta chain) was captured in a study of blood T cells in healthy people across ages (dated by TCRdb to 2013 to 2016). With regard to the full study: Template switching captured roughly one uniquely barcoded TCR beta cDNA molecule per two T cells in model experiments. Using deep sequencing normalized with unique cDNA molecular identifiers, the study measured how TCR beta repertoire diversity changes with age. The donors were divided into four age groups: young (average approximately 16 years), middle-aged (about 41), aged (62) and long-lived (roughly 88). Using the same blood draw, the study looked at two additional independent replicas of 1 million unique cDNA reads for two donors, one aged 18 to 30 and the other aged 80 or older. Study-wide conclusions, independent of this receptor: Compared with the aged group, more naive CD4+ T cells, fewer expanded clones and increased TCR diversity were shown by the long-lived group, suggesting age selection. Observed TCR beta diversity correlated strongly with the percentage of naive T cells measured by flow cytometry. Because the CMV infection status of the donors was unknown, age-related changes in expanded clonotypes may potentially have been confounded. Since profiling was done on bulk unsorted PBMCs, naive and antigen-experienced compartments could not be conclusively compared. As age increased, observed TCR beta diversity per million T cells dropped in a roughly linear way, and a significant reduction was already evident by age roughly 40. Estimates of total diversity from one million sequenced T cells were regarded as lower bounds and underestimates.

From the cysteine up to the phenylalanine, the CDR3 has a length of 15 residues. The DNA shown is the 45-base CDR3, in frame from base 1. Cut back by 2 bases and 1 base, the V and J ends lie 15 bases apart. CDR1 SQVTM and CDR2 ANQGSEA were looked up in the germline V gene. The library was built by means of 5' RACE. The sequencing machine was an Illumina HiSeq 2500. A second PCR of 7 to 11 cycles was performed with a sample-barcoded 5' primer and a J-beta primer mix. A template-switch 5' adaptor carrying 12 random nucleotides introduced a unique molecular identifier onto each TCR beta cDNA molecule. Each sample yielded at least 2.5 million CDR3-containing paired-end reads. First-strand cDNA was synthesized from all RNA with the Mint cDNA synthesis kit, primed by a TRBC-specific oligonucleotide. Following uracil-DNA glycosylase treatment, a first 18-cycle PCR with universal primers M1SS and BC2_uni_R was performed on all cDNA. The original methods were these. For normalization, 1 million high-quality reads were randomly selected from each sample, with every read carrying a distinct molecular identifier. Instead of being binned into consensus sequences, reads with shared molecular identifiers were discarded. MiTCR, run with a Q25 quality threshold and the strictest error-elimination algorithm, handled CDR3 identification, clonotype clustering and error correction. A nonparametric unseen species model using Euler transformation provided a lower-bound estimate of total TCR beta diversity. TCRdb reprocessing: public reads trimmed at Q25 with fastp, clones called with MiXCR, in-frame beta chains kept. Merged by CDR3 protein, the rows form single entries marked with the most common genes and DNA. The V and J calls come from TCRdb's annotation, not from the publication. The sample table records approximately 490,000 distinct CDR3 sequences; nearly 25% of these occur just once. Around 10% of the sample comes from the top ten.

This clonotype was counted many times. The target of this receptor is not known. Per-base quality was not reported, and no clone a single base away is much larger than it. Systemically healthy Caucasian individuals from Russia, roughly 40 in total and aged roughly 6 to 100 years, were included as donors. Around 10 milliliters of peripheral blood were collected from each donor into EDTA-treated Vacutainer tubes. Ficoll-Paque density-gradient centrifugation was used to isolate PBMCs, with at least 7 million per sample. Total RNA, at least 5 micrograms per sample, was extracted from PBMCs with Trizol reagent. Naive CD45RAhigh/CD27high T cell percentages were measured by flow cytometry on a PBMC aliquot from every donor. This same sample was also taken into another study, of T cells of mothers and their children. The second study's paper adds: Nine systemically healthy Caucasian individuals served as donors, namely three mothers together with their six children. cDNA synthesis used all of the extracted RNA, with approximately 1.6 ug of RNA in each 15 ul reaction. Sample barcodes and 2-4 random nucleotides were added via the M1S primer in the second PCR. More than 8 million TCR beta CDR3 reads were obtained from each mother, and roughly 3.1 million reads were obtained from each child. Thymic selection similarly shapes TCR recombination output in related and unrelated pairs, with minor effect from inherited differences. Normalized repertoire overlap in related mother-child pairs was always slightly higher than in unrelated mother-child pairs, but the difference was never significant. No persistent microchimeric T cell clones were found, with a detection sensitivity of 80 to 100 clones per million clonotypes. Deep NGS was used in the study to compare the TCR beta repertoires of mothers and children and to look for features that separate related mother-child pairs from unrelated individuals. Mothers averaged roughly 40 +/- 4 years of age and children averaged roughly 11 +/- 4 years. After adapter ligation was performed with NEBNext reagents, the libraries were sequenced on an Illumina HiSeq 2000 with 100+100 nt paired-end reads. To avoid cross-contamination, the mother libraries and the child libraries were prepared a month apart and sequenced in separate runs. Between about 500,000 and 2,100,000 distinct TCR beta clonotypes were identified per donor. Naive TCR beta clonotypes were estimated from low-frequency clonotypes matched to each donor's FACS-determined naive share, without sorting.

What was sequenced was blood. This clonotype was sampled from a boy aged 10-17 years in good health. Recombination linked TRBV29-1 to TRBJ2-7; the D gene is not confidently resolved. The encoded CDR3 is CSVERWVGSSYEQYF. The bases read TGCAGCGTTGAAAGATGGGTAGGATCTTCCTACGAGCAGTACTTC.